The entry below gives a single T cell receptor (beta chain) sequence along with its context. Treatment described: around 19 received Ad26.COV2.S at low or high dose, single or two shots; about 5 received placebo; per-sample allocation not given. Each sample was drawn 63 days after the first injection (of vaccine or placebo). The sample belongs to a study of Ad26.COV2.S vaccination and SARS-CoV-2 variants. Study-wide context: It was the COV1001 Ad26.COV2.S trial arm that included the donor. Ad26.COV2.S, an intramuscular injection, was given once or twice 56 days apart.

This CDR3 comprises 15 residues. Between the trimmed V and J ends, which lost 4 bases and 3 bases, there was a span of 15 bases. CDR1 and CDR2 (germline): LGHNA, YSLEER. Sequencing used immunoSEQ multiplex PCR; TCRdb keeps in-frame clones, though not all of them. The profile shows about 480,000 clones, approximately 88% of them singletons. This TCR derives from a person aged 18 to 59 who received the Ad26.COV2.S COVID-19 vaccine or a placebo. V is TRBV4-3 and J is TRBJ1-1, with a tentative D call TRBD1 (6 bases). The sequences come from peripheral blood, collected in a trial of Ad26.COV2.S vaccine versus placebo. In nucleotides, the CDR3 is TGCGCCAGCAGCCTCCGTCCAGGGGATGACACTGAAGCTTTCTTT. Translated: CASSLRPGDDTEAFF.